The 9 T cell receptor beta chains below were found in one sample sequenced in a study of spatial heterogeneity in lung cancer. Documented time point: sample taken at primary tumor resection. No cells were sorted before sequencing. The whole RNA sequenced was extracted from tumor, nontumor lung or frozen PBMC. TCRdb re-called the 5' RACE reads through MiXCR, storing one row per CDR3 protein. The profile covers over a hundred distinct CDR3 sequences, with roughly a third appearing a single time and roughly 65% taken by the ten largest. The input for sequencing was PBMCs, taken at surgery. The receptors originated from a male donor with early-stage non-small cell lung cancer.

As to this clonotype: Little can be read into the size of this beta chain, an off-target read in a library designed for alpha chains. For the CDR3, the DNA is TGCGCCAGCAGCCAAGATCGTAGCACCGATGAGCAGTTCTTC. Residues: CASSQDRSTDEQFF. This chain joins TRBV4-3 and TRBJ2-1, with unresolved D. CDR3 size: 14 residues. CDR1 and CDR2 from the germline V gene are LGHNA and YSLEER. The V end was cut by 0 bases, the J end by 8 bases, with 11 bases between.

By share, this clonotype ranks as hyperexpanded. This beta chain appears as a stray read in a library generated for alpha chains; its size is not informative. The chain joins TRBV11-2 to TRBJ2-3; 7 positions match TRBD2. CDR3 size: 15 residues. Trimming cost V 6 bases and J 1 base; bases outside gene matches: 7. The germline CDR1 and CDR2 sequences are SGHAT and FQNNGV. CDR3 sequence: CASRSAAGGTDTQYF. The CDR3, as DNA: TGTGCCAGCAGATCGGCTGCGGGGGGCACAGATACGCAGTATTTT. The whole variable domain, filled in from reference TRBV11-2 and TRBJ2-3, reads EAGVAQSPRYKIIEKRQSVAFWCNPISGHATLYWYQQILGQGPKLLIQFQNNGVVDDSQLPKDRFSAERLKGVDSTLKIQPAKLEDSAVYLCASRSAAGGTDTQYFGPGTRLTVL.

This clonotype has a handful of counts. A library made for alpha chains picked up this beta chain off target, so its size means little. V and J are TRBV3-1 and TRBJ2-7; D gene unclear. CDR3 length: 13 amino acids. V was pared by 4 bases and J by 2 bases, with 9 bases between. CDR1 and CDR2 from the germline V gene are LGHDT and YNNKEL (reference sequence). Here the CDR3 DNA reads TGTGCCAGCAGCCGAGGTGCGACCTACGAGCAGTACTTC. This translates into CASSRGATYEQYF.

This clonotype was counted only a few times. Being off target in a library aimed at alpha chains, this beta chain has a size of little meaning. V is TRBV13 and J is TRBJ2-5; no firm D call. From germline, CDR1 is PRHDT and CDR2 FYEKMQ (reference sequence). The CDR3 covers 13 residues. Trimming pared 2 bases from V and 5 bases from J, leaving 9 bases between. The CDR3 region is CASSLNGEETQYF. CDR3 nucleotides: TGTGCCAGCAGCTTAAACGGAGAGGAGACCCAGTACTTC.

About this clonotype itself: For a library built for alpha chains, this beta chain is a stray read; little rests on its size. V and J are TRBV20-1 and TRBJ2-5; tentative D call: TRBD2 (6 bases). Per the germline V gene, CDR1 is DFQATT and CDR2 is SNEGSKA (reference sequence). The CDR3 is 14 amino acids. Trimming left V 6 bases short and J 2 bases short, with 16 bases between. DNA of the CDR3: TGCAGTGCAGTGCCGGGACTTCAACAAGAGACCCAGTACTTC. Its protein is CSAVPGLQQETQYF.

In regard to this clonotype: Since the library was made to target alpha chains, this beta chain is a stray read and its abundance is not meaningful. The chain combines TRBV7-2 with TRBJ2-4, with 8 bases that match TRBD2. The CDR3 runs 11 residues. V shed 8 bases and J 8 bases; nucleotides not matched to a gene: 2. Germline V gene lookup returns CDR1 SGHTA and CDR2 FQGNSA. The CDR3 bases are TGTGCCAGCCGGCGGGGGGACATTCAGTACTTC. The encoded protein is CASRRGDIQYF.

This clonotype was counted only a few times. Since it is a stray read in a library aimed at alpha chains, this beta chain has a size that is not meaningful. The rearrangement links TRBV27 to TRBJ2-3; D possibly matches TRBD1 or TRBD2 (5 bases each). V lost 6 bases and J lost 2, with 9 bases in between. Germline V gene lookup returns CDR1 MNHEY and CDR2 SMNVEV (reference sequence). The CDR3 runs to 13 residues. CDR3 sequence: CASRGVDTDTQYF. CDR3 in DNA: TGTGCCAGCAGGGGGGTAGACACAGATACGCAGTATTTT.

Notes on this clonotype: Because this beta chain is a stray read in a library intended to capture alpha chains, its abundance should not be given much weight. The J gene is TRBJ2-7, the V gene TRBV29-1; tentative D call: TRBD2 (6 bases). V lost 4 bases and J 3 bases, leaving 13 bases between the germline ends. CDR1 is SQVTM and CDR2 is ANQGSEA in the germline V gene. This CDR3 spans 13 amino acids. CDR3 sequence reads: CSVGPGLGYEQYF. CDR3 sequence (DNA): TGCAGCGTTGGGCCGGGACTGGGCTACGAGCAGTACTTC.

To note about this clonotype: A library made for alpha chains picked up this beta chain off target, so its size means little. The chain links TRBV5-1 to TRBJ2-1, with TRBD2 matching over 9 bases. The V and J ends lost 4 bases and 5 bases, in that order; junction bases with no gene match: 4. The length of the CDR3 is 14 residues. The germline V gene has CDR1 SGHRS and CDR2 YFSETQ. CDR3 residues: CASSQTSGNNEQFF. CDR3 DNA: TGCGCCAGCAGCCAGACTAGCGGCAACAATGAGCAGTTCTTC.